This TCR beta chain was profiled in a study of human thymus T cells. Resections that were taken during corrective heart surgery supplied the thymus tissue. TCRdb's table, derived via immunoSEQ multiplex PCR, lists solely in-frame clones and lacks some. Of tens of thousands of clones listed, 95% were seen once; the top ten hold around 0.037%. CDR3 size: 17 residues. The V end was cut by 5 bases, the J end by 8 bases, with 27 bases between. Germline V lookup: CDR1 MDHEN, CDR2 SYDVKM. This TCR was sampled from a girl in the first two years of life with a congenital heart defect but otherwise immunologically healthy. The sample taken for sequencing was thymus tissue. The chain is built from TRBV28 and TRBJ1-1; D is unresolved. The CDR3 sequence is CASSIPRRKGSNLEAFF. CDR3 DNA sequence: TGTGCCAGCAGTATCCCACGCCGAAAAGGATCAAATTTGGAAGCTTTCTTT.